Listed below are T cell receptor beta chains from one sample, sequenced in a study of OX40 agonist ivuxolimab in advanced cancers. Sequencing used immunoSEQ multiplex PCR; TCRdb keeps in-frame clones, though not all of them. The sample gives roughly 90,000 clones, around 90% of which show up once; roughly 8.9% is in the top ten. Sequencing used CD4+ or CD8+ T cells sorted from blood, obtained in a trial of the OX40 agonist ivuxolimab. Receptor source: an adult with an advanced solid tumor such as melanoma, head and neck, liver or kidney cancer. Both conserved end residues are part of each CDR3. Fields, in order: J gene, clone size, V gene, D gene, CDR3 protein, CDR3 DNA. A D gene is named only where the DNA matches it firmly. Not every row has a clone size; where given, it reads once, few, many or a size class.

>TRBJ2-1|-|TRBV4-1|-
CASSQDSTRGGNEQFF
TGCGCCAGCAGCCAAGATTCTACCCGCGGCGGCAATGAGCAGTTCTTC
>TRBJ2-2|once|TRBV29-1|TRBD2
CSVGLAGAGTGELFF
TGCAGCGTTGGGCTAGCGGGAGCAGGCACCGGGGAGCTGTTTTTT
>TRBJ2-1|few|TRBV19|TRBD2
CASSRYHGTSGRAGNEQFF
TGTGCCAGTAGTAGATACCATGGGACTAGCGGGAGGGCCGGGAATGAGCAGTTCTTC
>TRBJ1-1|-|TRBV6-5|-
CASSYTSTDTEAFF
TGTGCCAGCAGTTACACCTCGACGGACACTGAAGCTTTCTTT
>TRBJ2-3|-|TRBV30|-
CAWRGDTQYF
TGTGCCTGGAGGGGTGATACGCAGTATTTT
>TRBJ1-1|-|TRBV10-3|TRBD1
CAISEDRGRWTEAFF
TGTGCCATCAGTGAGGACAGGGGGCGATGGACTGAAGCTTTCTTT
>TRBJ2-7|-|TRBV7-9|TRBD1
CASSFRQGNYEQYF
TGTGCCAGCAGCTTTAGACAGGGAAACTACGAGCAGTACTTC
>TRBJ1-2|few|TRBV5-1|-
CASSLGRVMDGYTF
TGCGCCAGCAGCTTGGGAAGGGTGATGGATGGCTACACCTTC
>TRBJ2-7|-|TRBV5-1|-
CASSGAATTYEQYF
TGCGCCAGCAGTGGAGCAGCTACAACCTACGAGCAGTACTTC
>TRBJ1-1|-|TRBV10-3|-
CAISENIGRDNTEAFF
TGTGCCATCAGTGAGAACATTGGCAGAGATAACACTGAAGCTTTCTTT
>TRBJ2-3|-|TRBV7-3|TRBD2
CASSQGLAGGGADTQYF
TGTGCCAGCAGCCAGGGACTAGCGGGAGGAGGGGCAGATACGCAGTATTTT
>TRBJ1-1|-|TRBV7-2|TRBD1
CASSLAPGQENTEAFF
TGTGCCAGCAGCCTAGCTCCGGGACAGGAGAACACTGAAGCTTTCTTT
>TRBJ1-2|-|TRBV6-1|-
CASISRPDYGYTF
TGTGCCAGCATTTCAAGGCCGGACTATGGCTACACCTTC
>TRBJ2-5|-|TRBV18|TRBD2
CASSPSGIGYQETQYF
TGTGCCAGCTCACCAAGCGGGATAGGGTACCAAGAGACCCAGTACTTC
>TRBJ2-7|few|TRBV30|-
CACARTPRSYEQYF
TGTGCCTGTGCGAGGACTCCTAGATCCTACGAGCAGTACTTC
>TRBJ1-5|-|TRBV19|-
CASSIPFRAEAPQHF
TGTGCCAGTAGTATTCCCTTCAGGGCGGAGGCGCCCCAGCATTTT
>TRBJ2-1|-|TRBV11-3|-
CASSARGEQFF
TGTGCCAGCAGCGCCAGGGGCGAGCAGTTCTTC
>TRBJ1-2|-|TRBV7-8|-
CASSLGGLTNYGYTF
TGTGCCAGCAGCTTAGGGGGTCTGACAAACTATGGCTACACCTTC
>TRBJ2-3|-|TRBV10-3|-
CAISALGSTDTQYF
TGTGCCATCAGCGCCCTGGGGAGCACAGATACGCAGTATTTT
>TRBJ1-1|-|TRBV19|-
CASSLSRGYLNTEAFF
TGTGCCAGTAGCCTCTCCCGGGGCTACTTGAACACTGAAGCTTTCTTT
>TRBJ2-7|-|TRBV6-5|-
CASSYNPGYYEQYF
TGTGCCAGCAGTTACAATCCAGGGTACTACGAGCAGTACTTC
>TRBJ2-7|many|TRBV19|-
CASSIQLDSYEQYF
TGTGCCAGTAGTATCCAGCTGGATTCCTACGAGCAGTACTTC
>TRBJ2-3|-|TRBV11-2|TRBD2
CASSRRLAGPPHTDTQYF
TGTGCCAGCAGCCGCCGACTAGCGGGTCCACCCCACACAGATACGCAGTATTTT
>TRBJ2-7|-|TRBV30|TRBD2
CAGEGKGEQYF
TGTGCCGGGGAGGGGAAAGGCGAGCAGTACTTC
>TRBJ1-2|-|TRBV6-1|-
CASSEGGSYGYTF
TGTGCCAGCAGTGAAGGGGGCTCCTATGGCTACACCTTC
>TRBJ2-7|once|TRBV2|-
CASSPASSHEQYF
TGTGCCAGCAGTCCGGCCTCGTCTCACGAGCAGTACTTC
>TRBJ2-7|-|TRBV5-1|TRBD1
CASSRTGGTDEQYF
TGCGCCAGCAGCCGGACAGGGGGAACAGACGAGCAGTACTTC
>TRBJ1-5|-|TRBV6-1|-
CASSDQDNTNQPQHF
TGTGCCAGCAGTGATCAGGACAATACTAATCAGCCCCAGCATTTT
>TRBJ2-1|-|TRBV19|TRBD2
CASSTGSGRGREQFF
TGTGCCAGTAGTACAGGTAGCGGGAGGGGGAGGGAGCAGTTCTTC
>TRBJ2-5|-|TRBV9|TRBD1
CASSSGTGPQETQYF
TGTGCCAGCAGTTCCGGGACAGGGCCCCAAGAGACCCAGTACTTC
>TRBJ2-3|-|TRBV5-1|TRBD2
CASSFSGTSTDTQYF
TGCGCCAGCAGCTTTAGCGGGACTAGCACAGATACGCAGTATTTT
>TRBJ2-7|-|TRBV7-9|TRBD1
CASSPRTGAWYEQYF
TGTGCCAGCAGCCCGCGAACAGGGGCTTGGTACGAGCAGTACTTC
>TRBJ2-7|-|TRBV9|TRBD2
CASSPSGGSYEQYF
TGTGCCAGCAGCCCCAGCGGGGGGTCCTACGAGCAGTACTTC
>TRBJ1-5|-|TRBV6-5|-
CASSKALRSQPQHF
TGTGCCAGCAGTAAGGCCCTCAGGAGTCAGCCCCAGCATTTT
>TRBJ1-4|-|TRBV4-1|-
CASSQDPGGTGYEKLFF
TGCGCCAGCAGCCAAGATCCGGGGGGAACAGGATATGAAAAACTGTTTTTT
>TRBJ2-2|-|TRBV12-5|-
CASGPPAHTGELFF
TGTGCTAGTGGTCCCCCGGCGCACACCGGGGAGCTGTTTTTT
>TRBJ2-3|-|TRBV27|TRBD2
CASSSGRGDTQYF
TGTGCCAGCAGCAGCGGGAGGGGTGATACGCAGTATTTT
>TRBJ2-7|-|TRBV25-1|-
CASSEWSGRLYF
TGTGCCAGCAGTGAATGGAGCGGGCGGCTGTACTTC
>TRBJ2-1|-|TRBV6-1|TRBD1
CASSETRGLYNEQFF
TGTGCCAGCAGTGAAACAAGGGGGCTCTACAATGAGCAGTTCTTC
>TRBJ1-2|-|TRBV10-3|-
CAISDRNYGYTF
TGTGCCATCAGTGACAGGAACTATGGCTACACCTTC
>TRBJ2-5|-|TRBV7-6|-
CASSRFEETQYF
TGTGCCAGCAGCCGATTTGAGGAGACCCAGTACTTC
>TRBJ2-3|-|TRBV29-1|-
CSVEDRYPTDTQYF
TGCAGCGTTGAAGATCGCTACCCCACAGATACGCAGTATTTT
>TRBJ2-7|once|TRBV10-2|-
CASSEMGAGLPREQYF
TGCGCCAGCAGTGAGATGGGTGCGGGCCTCCCGCGGGAGCAGTACTTC
>TRBJ2-3|-|TRBV30|TRBD2
CAWSRGLAGAGTDTQYF
TGTGCCTGGAGCAGGGGACTAGCGGGAGCTGGCACCGATACGCAGTATTTT
>TRBJ1-2|-|TRBV7-3|-
CASSLLGGGQNGYTF
TGTGCCAGCAGCCTTCTAGGTGGGGGGCAAAACGGCTACACCTTC
>TRBJ2-5|-|TRBV7-2|-
CASNLGGGPQETQYF
TGTGCCAGCAACCTCGGAGGGGGGCCCCAAGAGACCCAGTACTTC
>TRBJ1-1|-|TRBV2|TRBD1
CASIHRGHTEAFF
TGTGCCAGCATTCACAGGGGGCACACTGAAGCTTTCTTT
>TRBJ1-5|-|TRBV21-1|-
CASIRRRGNNQPQHF
TGTGCCAGCATCAGGCGCAGAGGAAATAATCAGCCCCAGCACTTT
>TRBJ2-7|-|TRBV6-5|TRBD1
CASSYSRGFEQYF
TGTGCCAGCAGTTACTCCAGGGGGTTCGAGCAGTACTTC
>TRBJ1-2|-|TRBV28|-
CASSTIRDGINYGYTF
TGTGCCAGCAGTACTATCCGGGACGGAATTAACTATGGCTACACCTTC
>TRBJ1-1|once|TRBV10-3|TRBD1
CAISSAVGTANTEAFF
TGTGCCATCAGCAGCGCCGTCGGGACAGCGAACACTGAAGCTTTCTTT
>TRBJ1-5|-|TRBV6-6|-
CASSYSRFRYDQPQHF
TGTGCCAGCAGTTACTCTAGGTTTCGGTACGATCAGCCCCAGCATTTT
>TRBJ1-5|few|TRBV4-1|TRBD1
CASSQGDRVGQPQHF
TGCGCCAGCAGCCAAGGGGACAGGGTAGGTCAGCCCCAGCATTTT
>TRBJ2-7|-|TRBV23-1|TRBD2
CASSHCSGLPYEQYF
TGCGCCAGCAGTCATTGTAGCGGGTTACCCTACGAGCAGTACTTC
>TRBJ1-2|-|TRBV9|-
CASSTRLRGRNYGYTF
TGTGCCAGCAGCACACGACTAAGGGGTAGGAACTATGGCTACACCTTC